This T cell receptor beta chain was recorded in a study of Ad26.COV2.S vaccination and SARS-CoV-2 variants. Looking at the study overall: Within the COV1001 Ad26.COV2.S trial arm, the donor was enrolled.

The CDR3 has 16 amino acids. Between the trimmed V and J ends, which lost 4 bases and 4 bases, there was a span of 17 bases. Germline-derived CDR1 and CDR2 are MDHEN and SYDVKM. Treatment noted: about 20 received Ad26.COV2.S at low or high dose, single or two shots; several received placebo; per-sample allocation not given. Day 63 after the first vaccine or placebo injection was the time point for sampling. Some clones are missing from TCRdb's copy, which holds only in-frame ones; the method was immunoSEQ multiplex PCR. The sample yields hundreds of thousands of clones, 80% to 90% seen once. The TCR sequence derives from a person aged 18-65 years who received the Ad26.COV2.S COVID-19 vaccine or a placebo. The chain couples TRBV28 to TRBJ2-1; possible D gene TRBD2, 6 bases. Material: peripheral blood, obtained in a trial of Ad26.COV2.S vaccine versus placebo. The CDR3 is CASSSSGETKYNEQFF. CDR3 coding DNA: TGTGCCAGCAGTTCCTCGGGAGAGACCAAATACAATGAGCAGTTCTTC.